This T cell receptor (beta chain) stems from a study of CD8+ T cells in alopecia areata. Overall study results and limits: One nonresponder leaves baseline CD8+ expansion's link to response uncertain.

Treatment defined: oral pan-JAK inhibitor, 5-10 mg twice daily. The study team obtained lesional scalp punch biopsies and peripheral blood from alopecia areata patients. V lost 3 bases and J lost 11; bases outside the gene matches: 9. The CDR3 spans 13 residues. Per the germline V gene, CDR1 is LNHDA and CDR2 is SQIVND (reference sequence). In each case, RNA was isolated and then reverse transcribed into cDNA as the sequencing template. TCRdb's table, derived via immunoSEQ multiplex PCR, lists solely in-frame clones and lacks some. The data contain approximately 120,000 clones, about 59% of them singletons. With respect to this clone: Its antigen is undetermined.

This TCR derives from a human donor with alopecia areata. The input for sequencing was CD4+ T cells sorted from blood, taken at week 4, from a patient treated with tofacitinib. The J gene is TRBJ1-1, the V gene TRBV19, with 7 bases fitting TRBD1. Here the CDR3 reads CASSISVGQLAFF. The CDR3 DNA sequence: TGTGCCAGTAGTATCTCTGTGGGACAGCTGGCTTTCTTT.